Sequencing of this TCR beta chain was carried out in a study of T cells in Graves' hyperthyroidism and ophthalmopathy. The CDR3 regions of TCR beta were amplified from RNA transcripts. The TCR CDR3 was amplified in a first-round RT-PCR using the HTBI primer set. A single record per CDR3 protein comes from TCRdb applying MiXCR to the multiplex PCR reads. The sample carries hundreds of thousands of distinct CDR3 sequences, 15% to 19% recorded once. Stable Graves' hyperthyroidism denoted no ophthalmopathy progression over 18 months. This clonotype has a handful of counts. The sequence was collected from a woman aged 18 to 35 with Graves' hyperthyroidism. The sequencing sample was made of blood.

The CDR3, as DNA: TGTGCCAGCACCCCAAGGGGGGGCGCGAACACCGGGGAGCTGTTTTTT. Protein sequence: CASTPRGGANTGELFF. This chain joins TRBV9 and TRBJ2-2; D is possibly TRBD2 (7 bases). V lost 6 bases, J lost 0 bases, and 15 bases lay in between. CDR1 and CDR2 from the germline V gene are SGDLS and YYNGEE. CDR3 length equals 16 residues.